The 30 T cell receptor beta chains listed next were all sequenced from one sample in a study of regulatory T cells in long-lasting Graves disease. Both iRepertoire HTBI primers and Arm-PCR of CDR3 regions were used to build the TCR beta libraries. MiXCR, applied by TCRdb to the multiplex PCR reads, yields one record per CDR3 protein. The top ten clones hold more than 20% of a sample with hundreds of thousands of distinct CDR3 sequences, roughly 15% of them seen once. Time point defined: newly diagnosed GD, antithyroid drugs for less than 3 months. Isolated PBMC RNA provided the starting material for the TCR library. The same sample was also studied in work on T cells in Graves' hyperthyroidism and ophthalmopathy.

Sequenced here: peripheral blood mononuclear cells (PBMCs), sampled at new diagnosis, from a patient treated with antithyroid drugs. These receptors were obtained from a middle-aged woman with Graves disease.

This clonotype was observed at least ten times. The CDR3 nucleotides are TGTGCCAGTAGTATAGATCGGTGGACTAGCGGAGATACGCAGTATTTT. Residues: CASSIDRWTSGDTQYF. This chain uses TRBV19 with TRBJ2-3; 10 bases align to TRBD2. V was clipped by 0 bases and J by 5 bases; unmatched bases: 5. Germline lookup yields CDR1 LNHDA and CDR2 SQIVND (reference sequence). The CDR3 runs to 16 residues.

This clonotype was detected ten times or more. The chain employs TRBV20-1 and TRBJ2-5; unclear D gene. This CDR3 is 11 amino acids long. Trimming left V 3 bases short and J 5 bases short, with 7 bases between. Germline CDR1 and CDR2: DFQATT and SNEGSKA (reference sequence). The CDR3 nucleotides are TGCAGTGCTAGGGCCGTGGAGACCCAGTACTTC. Amino acid sequence: CSARAVETQYF.

This clonotype was recorded a few times. The chain combines TRBV2 with TRBJ1-6; D is ambiguous. The germline CDR1 and CDR2 sequences are SNHLY and FYNNEI. The CDR3 totals 12 residues. Trimming took off 8 bases at V and 14 bases at J, with 16 bases between the two ends. As DNA, the CDR3 is TGTGCCAGCGGTGCAAGGGAAAGCACCCTCCACTTT. It yields the protein CASGARESTLHF.

The chain couples TRBV7-9 to TRBJ2-2; D unresolved. The CDR3 is 12 residues long. V shed 6 bases and J shed 6 bases, with 8 bases lying between them. The germline CDR1 and CDR2 sequences are SEHNR and FQNEAQ (reference sequence). CDR3 amino acids: CASSLIPGELFF. CDR3 nucleotides: TGTGCCAGCAGTTTGATCCCCGGGGAGCTGTTTTTT.

This chain joins TRBV9 and TRBJ2-2; 9 positions agree with TRBD2. The CDR3 runs to 16 residues. With 0 bases clipped from V and 6 bases from J, the junction kept 6 bases outside the gene matches. Germline V gene data show CDR1 as SGDLS and CDR2 as YYNGEE. The CDR3 DNA reads as TGTGCCAGCAGCGTAGCTAGCGGGGAGGTAGCCGGGGAGCTGTTTTTT. Its translation is CASSVASGEVAGELFF.

This clonotype was seen ten or more times. A read error may account for a junction end that differs from germline. Written as DNA, the CDR3 is TGTGCCAGCAGCCCACTCCCGGGACAGGGGGGCAATGAGCAGTTCTTC. Its translation is CASSPLPGQGGNEQFF. The chain carries TRBV5-1 and TRBJ2-1; TRBD1 matches at 11 bases. CDR1 and CDR2 (germline): SGHRS, YFSETQ. The CDR3 covers 16 residues.

This clonotype has a handful of counts. The chain joins TRBV10-1 to TRBJ2-2, with D hard to call. This CDR3 has 13 residues. Germline CDR1 WNHNN, CDR2 SYGVQD (reference sequence). V was pared by 4 bases and J by 5 bases, with 8 bases between. The DNA of the CDR3 is TGCGCCAGCAGTGGGAGAGTTACCGGGGAGCTGTTTTTT. It codes for CASSGRVTGELFF.

The chain uses TRBV19 and TRBJ2-5; D may correspond to TRBD1 or TRBD2 (6 bases each). V lost 8 bases and J lost 2, with 18 bases in between. The CDR3 is 15 residues long. Per the germline V gene, CDR1 is LNHDA and CDR2 is SQIVND (reference sequence). CDR3 protein: CASAGRTVPQETQYF. The DNA for the CDR3 is TGTGCCAGTGCGGGGAGGACAGTTCCACAAGAGACCCAGTACTTC.

This clonotype was seen a single time. J is TRBJ1-5 and V is TRBV6-2 or TRBV6-3; weak D call: TRBD1 (5 bases). Germline V lookup: CDR1 MNHEY, CDR2 SVGEGT. The CDR3 totals 16 residues. V lost 0 bases, J lost 5 bases, and 14 bases lay in between. CDR3 sequence (DNA): TGTGCCAGCAGTTACTCTTATTGGGACGGCGATCAGCCCCAGCATTTT. Amino acid sequence: CASSYSYWDGDQPQHF.

This clonotype has only a few counts. The chain employs TRBV19 and TRBJ1-2; possibly TRBD1 for D (6 bases). The V gene lost 7 bases and the J gene lost 1 base, with 13 bases spanning the gap. CDR3 length: 14 residues. The germline V gene encodes CDR1 LNHDA and CDR2 SQIVND (reference sequence). CDR3 sequence (DNA): TGTGCCAGTATTCGGGCAGGGGTTAACTATGGCTACACCTTC. Encoded protein: CASIRAGVNYGYTF.

This clonotype turned up a few times. The chain combines TRBV15 with TRBJ1-2; D unclear. This CDR3 contains 13 residues. V lost 2 bases and J lost 8, with 12 bases in between. Germline-derived CDR1 and CDR2 are LNHNV and YYDKDF (reference sequence). The CDR3 bases are TGTGCCACCAGCAGATCTTCCTTGGGAGGCTACACCTTC. Its translation: CATSRSSLGGYTF.

This clonotype was found many times. The chain employs TRBV5-1 and TRBJ2-5; D perhaps matches TRBD1 (5 bases). This CDR3 contains 14 residues. Trimming took 1 base from V and 0 from J, leaving 7 bases between them. Germline assignment: CDR1 SGHRS and CDR2 YFSETQ. The CDR3 protein is CASSLWTNQETQYF. In DNA form, the CDR3 reads TGCGCCAGCAGCTTGTGGACAAACCAAGAGACCCAGTACTTC. The complete variable domain, with remaining parts taken from reference TRBV5-1 and TRBJ2-5, reads KAGVTQTPRYLIKTRGQQVTLSCSPISGHRSVSWYQQTPGQGLQFLFEYFSETQRNKGNFPGRFSGRQFSNSRSEMNVSTLELGDSALYLCASSLWTNQETQYFGPGTRLLVL.

A word on this clonotype: It may be a read error: a sequence one base away is much more abundant. This chain uses TRBV5-1 with TRBJ1-1, with unresolved D. CDR1 and CDR2 from the germline V gene are SGHRS and YFSETQ. There are 15 residues in the CDR3. The CDR3 DNA follows: TGCGCCGGCAGCCCGGGAAGCTGGAAGGACACTGAAGCTTTCTTT. Translation: CAGSPGSWKDTEAFF. Looking up the rest from reference TRBV5-1 and TRBJ1-1 gives the full variable domain: KAGVTQTPRYLIKTRGQQVTLSCSPISGHRSVSWYQQTPGQGLQFLFEYFSETQRNKGNFPGRFSGRQFSNSRSEMNVSTLELGDSALYLCAGSPGSWKDTEAFFGQGTRLTVV.

The table lists this clonotype with many counts. V gene TRBV11-3 combines with J gene TRBJ1-1; a possible D gene is TRBD1 (5 bases). With 7 bases removed from V and 3 bases from J, the gap between germline ends came to 9 bases. CDR1 and CDR2 (germline): SGHNT, YENEEA. This CDR3 has 12 amino acids. CDR3 bases: TGTGCCAGCACAAAAGGGGACACTGAAGCTTTCTTT. Translated, it gives CASTKGDTEAFF. Complete variable domain (other parts from reference TRBV11-3 and TRBJ1-1): EAGVVQSPRYKIIEKKQPVAFWCNPISGHNTLYWYLQNLGQGPELLIRYENEEAVDDSQLPKDRFSAERLKGVDSTLKIQPAELGDSAVYLCASTKGDTEAFFGQGTRLTVV.

In its sample, this clonotype was seen a few times. The chain has TRBV6-1 and TRBJ2-5; tentative D call: TRBD2 (5 bases). Trimming left V 6 bases short and J 7 bases short, with 18 bases between. The CDR3 extends over 14 amino acids. CDR1 is MNHNS and CDR2 is SASEGT in the germline V gene. CDR3 residues: CASSTHGGRGTQYF. In nucleotides, the CDR3 is TGTGCCAGCAGCACACACGGAGGCCGGGGGACCCAGTACTTC.

This clonotype showed up many times. V usage is TRBV3-1 and J usage is TRBJ1-1; TRBD1 is a possible D gene (6 bases). The ends were cut back, 0 bases at V and 5 bases at J, with 10 bases in the middle. This CDR3 has 14 residues. Germline V gene lookup returns CDR1 LGHDT and CDR2 YNNKEL (reference sequence). The CDR3 sequence: CASSQEGGKTEAFF. The CDR3 nucleotides are TGTGCCAGCAGCCAAGAAGGGGGGAAAACTGAAGCTTTCTTT.

This clonotype was recorded at least ten times. This chain uses TRBV28 with TRBJ1-1; 7 bases fit TRBD1. The CDR3 has 13 residues. Germline V gives CDR1 MDHEN, CDR2 SYDVKM. J gave up 2 bases and V 10 bases, and 7 bases lay outside the gene matches. The CDR3 here is CATSWDRNTEAFF. The CDR3 DNA is TGTGCCACCTCCTGGGACAGAAACACTGAAGCTTTCTTT. Variable domain in full (rest from reference TRBV28 and TRBJ1-1): DVKVTQSSRYLVKRTGEKVFLECVQDMDHENMFWYRQDPGLGLRLIYFSYDVKMKEKGDIPEGYSVSREKKERFSLILESASTNQTSMYLCATSWDRNTEAFFGQGTRLTVV.

This chain links TRBV2 with TRBJ2-7, with 7 positions matching TRBD2. From germline, CDR1 is SNHLY and CDR2 FYNNEI. The length of the CDR3 is 18 residues. Trimming cost V 7 bases and J 7 bases; bases outside gene matches: 25. Written as DNA, the CDR3 is TGTGCCAGCAAGGCCCCTAGCGGACCATTACCCCCCTCTCGGGAGCAGTACTTC. It codes for CASKAPSGPLPPSREQYF.

This clonotype was detected only a few times. The chain is built from TRBV20-1 and TRBJ1-3; 11 positions match TRBD1. The V segment lost 6 bases and the J segment 4 bases; nucleotides outside the gene matches: 2. CDR3 size: 13 residues. Germline V gene sequence: CDR1 DFQATT, CDR2 SNEGSKA (reference sequence). The CDR3 sequence: CSARTGGGNTIYF. CDR3 nucleotide sequence: TGCAGTGCCAGGACAGGGGGCGGAAACACCATATATTTT.

This chain's CDR3 is CASSQSYTGELFF. CDR3 sequence (DNA): TGTGCCAGCAGCCAGAGTTACACCGGGGAGCTGTTTTTT. The rearrangement uses TRBV7-8 and TRBJ2-2; no reliable D call. Trimming cost V 5 bases and J 3 bases, with 7 bases left between them. Germline CDR1 and CDR2: SGHVS and FQNEAQ. The CDR3 extends over 13 amino acids.

This CDR3 is CASKNGVGSGNTIYF. Written as DNA, the CDR3 is TGTGCCAGCAAGAACGGGGTGGGCTCTGGAAACACCATATATTTT. This rearrangement joins TRBV6-1 to TRBJ1-3; D is undetermined. Germline V gene lookup returns CDR1 MNHNS and CDR2 SASEGT. V was shortened by 7 bases and J by 0 bases, with 13 bases between the two germline ends. The CDR3 covers 15 residues.

This clonotype was picked up many times. This sequence joins TRBV2 and TRBJ1-1; D is possibly TRBD1 (6 bases). V was pared by 4 bases and J by 11 bases, with 14 bases between. Germline loops: CDR1 SNHLY, CDR2 FYNNEI. This CDR3 is built from 12 residues. CDR3 loop: CASSVWNREAFF. As DNA, the CDR3 is TGTGCCAGCAGTGTCTGGAACAGGGAGGCTTTCTTT. Drawing the rest from reference TRBV2 and TRBJ1-1, the complete variable domain is EPEVTQTPSHQVTQMGQEVILRCVPISNHLYFYWYRQILGQKVEFLVSFYNNEISEKSEIFDDQFSVERPDGSNFTLKIRSTKLEDSAMYFCASSVWNREAFFGQGTRLTVV.

The chain employs TRBV28 and TRBJ2-5; 10 nucleotides match TRBD2. The germline CDR1 and CDR2 sequences are MDHEN and SYDVKM. CDR3 length equals 13 residues. Trimming removed 8 bases from V and 5 bases from J; junction bases left unmatched: 5. CDR3 DNA sequence: TGTGCCAGCGGACATAGCGGGGGGGAGACCCAGTACTTC. Encoded protein: CASGHSGGETQYF.

This clonotype has a handful of counts. This chain links TRBV4-2 with TRBJ2-1; no clear D gene. Per germline, CDR1 LGHNA and CDR2 YNFKEQ. Trimming left V 4 bases short and J 2 bases short, with 9 bases between. The CDR3 is 14 amino acids. In DNA form, the CDR3 reads TGTGCCAGCAGCCCCGGAGAAGCCTACAATGAGCAGTTCTTC. It yields the protein CASSPGEAYNEQFF.

With respect to this clonotype: It may be a read error: a sequence one base away is much more abundant. This rearrangement joins TRBV12-3 or TRBV12-4 to TRBJ2-7, with D possibly matching TRBD2 (5 bases). The V end lost 5 bases, the J end lost 6 bases, and 14 bases lay between the germline ends. The CDR3 extends over 13 amino acids. DNA for the CDR3: TGTGCCAGCAGTACTGAGGGCCTAAGCGAGCAGTACTTC. Translated, it gives CASSTEGLSEQYF.

This clonotype was detected ten times or more. The chain recombines TRBV5-1 with TRBJ2-1; D gene uncertain. CDR1 is SGHRS, CDR2 YFSETQ, per germline. The CDR3 has 15 residues. Trimming left V 4 bases short and J 2 bases short, with 13 bases between. The CDR3: CASSLGLRAYNEQFF. The DNA of the CDR3 is TGCGCCAGCAGCCTAGGGCTAAGGGCCTACAATGAGCAGTTCTTC.

Ten or more counts support this clonotype. This chain uses TRBV29-1 with TRBJ2-3; D remains unclear. The CDR3 consists of 12 residues. Per germline, CDR1 SQVTM and CDR2 ANQGSEA. Trimming left V 5 bases short and J 3 bases short, with 9 bases between. CDR3 in amino acids: CSVNTLTDTQYF. The CDR3 DNA reads as TGCAGCGTTAATACATTGACAGATACGCAGTATTTT.

J is TRBJ2-4 and V is TRBV6-1; D gene unclear. Trimming removed 8 bases from V and 10 bases from J, with 9 bases in between. Germline loops: CDR1 MNHNS, CDR2 SASEGT. This CDR3 region has 10 residues. CDR3 loop: CASPHNIQYF. CDR3 DNA: TGTGCCAGCCCCCACAATATTCAGTACTTC.

This clonotype was picked up many times. This chain links TRBV28 with TRBJ2-5; TRBD2 aligns across 7 bases. J gave up 2 bases and V 8 bases, and 14 bases lay outside the gene matches. Per germline, CDR1 MDHEN and CDR2 SYDVKM. CDR3 size: 16 residues. In nucleotides, the CDR3 is TGTGCCAGCGGCGACTTGGGGGGGGGGAGGCAAGAGACCCAGTACTTC. Amino acids: CASGDLGGGRQETQYF. Drawing the rest from reference TRBV28 and TRBJ2-5, the complete variable domain is DVKVTQSSRYLVKRTGEKVFLECVQDMDHENMFWYRQDPGLGLRLIYFSYDVKMKEKGDIPEGYSVSREKKERFSLILESASTNQTSMYLCASGDLGGGRQETQYFGPGTRLLVL.

V and J are TRBV7-9 and TRBJ2-5; 9 bases fit TRBD2. Germline-derived CDR1 and CDR2 are SEHNR and FQNEAQ (reference sequence). CDR3 length: 18 amino acids. V was clipped by 1 base and J by 10 bases; unmatched bases: 19. The CDR3 coding sequence is TGTGCCAGCAGCTTAGTCTTTTCGGACGCGGGGGGGCCTGGTTTCCAGTACTTC. Translating gives CASSLVFSDAGGPGFQYF.